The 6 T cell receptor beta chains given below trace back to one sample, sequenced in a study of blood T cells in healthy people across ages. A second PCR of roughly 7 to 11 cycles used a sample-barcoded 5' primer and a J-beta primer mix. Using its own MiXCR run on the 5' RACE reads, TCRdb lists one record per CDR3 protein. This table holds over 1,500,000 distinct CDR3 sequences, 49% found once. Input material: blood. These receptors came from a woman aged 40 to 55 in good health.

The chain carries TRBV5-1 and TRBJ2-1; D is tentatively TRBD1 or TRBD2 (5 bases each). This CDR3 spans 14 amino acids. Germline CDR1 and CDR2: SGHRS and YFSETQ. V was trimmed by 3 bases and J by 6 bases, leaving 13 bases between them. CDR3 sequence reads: CASSSGLHSNEQFF. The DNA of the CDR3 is TGCGCCAGCAGCTCGGGGCTCCACTCCAATGAGCAGTTCTTC.

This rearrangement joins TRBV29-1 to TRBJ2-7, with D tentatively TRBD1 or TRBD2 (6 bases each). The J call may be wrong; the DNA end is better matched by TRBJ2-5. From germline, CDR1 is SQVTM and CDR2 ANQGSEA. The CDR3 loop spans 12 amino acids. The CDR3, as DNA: TGCAGCGTCCCAACAGGGAGGGAGACCCAGTACTTC. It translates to CSVPTGRETQYF.

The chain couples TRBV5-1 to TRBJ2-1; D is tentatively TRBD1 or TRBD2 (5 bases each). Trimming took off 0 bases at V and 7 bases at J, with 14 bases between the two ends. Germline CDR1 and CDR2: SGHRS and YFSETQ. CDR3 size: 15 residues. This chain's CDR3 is CASSLVGDPSNEQFF. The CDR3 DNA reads TGCGCCAGCAGCTTGGTCGGGGACCCCTCAAATGAGCAGTTCTTC. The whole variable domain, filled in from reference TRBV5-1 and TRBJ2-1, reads KAGVTQTPRYLIKTRGQQVTLSCSPISGHRSVSWYQQTPGQGLQFLFEYFSETQRNKGNFPGRFSGRQFSNSRSEMNVSTLELGDSALYLCASSLVGDPSNEQFFGPGTRLTVL.

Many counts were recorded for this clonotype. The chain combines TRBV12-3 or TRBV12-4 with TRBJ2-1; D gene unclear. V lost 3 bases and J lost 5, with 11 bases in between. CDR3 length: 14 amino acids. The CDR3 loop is CASSFGSNHNEQFF. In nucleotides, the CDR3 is TGTGCCAGCAGTTTTGGGTCCAACCACAATGAGCAGTTCTTC.

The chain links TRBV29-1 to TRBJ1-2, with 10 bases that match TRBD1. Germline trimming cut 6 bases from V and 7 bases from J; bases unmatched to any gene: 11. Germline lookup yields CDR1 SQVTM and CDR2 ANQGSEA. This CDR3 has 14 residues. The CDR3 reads CSVPGQGELAGYTF. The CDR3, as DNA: TGCAGCGTACCCGGACAGGGGGAGTTGGCTGGCTACACCTTC.

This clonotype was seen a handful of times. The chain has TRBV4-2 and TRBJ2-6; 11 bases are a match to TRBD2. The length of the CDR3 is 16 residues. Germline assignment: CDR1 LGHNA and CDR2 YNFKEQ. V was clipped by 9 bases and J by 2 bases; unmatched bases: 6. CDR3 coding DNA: TGTGCCAGTAAACCGGGACTAGCGGCTGGGGCCAACGTCCTGACTTTC. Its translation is CASKPGLAAGANVLTF.